This section outlines one T cell receptor beta chain sequence together with its context. Its antigen is still unknown. This sample is drawn from a study of cytomegalovirus exposure and HLA in healthy donors. Whole-study findings and limits: Reportedly, diagnosis of cytomegalovirus status by the classifier showed high specificity and sensitivity.

In the PCR, 60 Vbeta and 13 Jbeta primers were used. TCRdb's copy holds only in-frame clones and misses some; the assay was immunoSEQ multiplex PCR. The data hold 120,000 to 150,000 clones, with roughly 78% observed a single time. V was cut by 2 bases and J by 5 bases, with 13 bases left in between. This CDR3 has 14 amino acids. Germline loops: CDR1 SGHKS, CDR2 YYEKEE (reference sequence). The chain carries TRBV5-5 and TRBJ1-1; D unclear. Sequencing input: PBMCs. This clonotype originated in a man aged 35 to 55 in good health and CMV-seropositive. CDR3 amino acids: CASSFVREGTEAFF. In DNA form, the CDR3 reads TGTGCCAGCAGCTTTGTGCGGGAGGGAACTGAAGCTTTCTTT. Using reference TRBV5-5 and TRBJ1-1 for the parts outside the CDR3, the full variable domain is DAGVTQSPTHLIKTRGQQVTLRCSPISGHKSVSWYQQVLGQGPQFIFQYYEKEERGRGNFPDRFSARQFPNYSSELNVNALLLGDSALYLCASSFVREGTEAFFGQGTRLTVV.